The 27 T cell receptor beta chains listed next were all sequenced from one sample in a study of shared clonotypes between healthy human individuals. The assay was immunoSEQ multiplex PCR, and TCRdb's table has in-frame clones only and misses some. Among some 580,000 clones listed, less than 98% were seen once. Sequences were obtained from naive CD4+ T cells sorted from blood. The sample's subset: CD45RA+ positively selected. The receptors originated from a woman under 40 in good health.

The chain couples TRBV28 to TRBJ2-2; 9 bases agree with TRBD2. Germline assignment: CDR1 MDHEN and CDR2 SYDVKM. V lost 7 bases to trimming and J lost 4 bases; unmatched junction nucleotides: 4. This CDR3 has 14 residues. In DNA, the CDR3 is TGTGCCAGCATGGCTAGCGGGACCACCGGGGAGCTGTTTTTT. It encodes CASMASGTTGELFF.

V usage is TRBV18 and J usage is TRBJ1-2; 12 bases align to TRBD1. The CDR3 totals 16 residues. The junction had 12 bases not matched to a gene; V was cut back by 5 bases and J by 8 bases. Germline loops: CDR1 KGHSH, CDR2 LQKENI. The CDR3 is CASSTYGTGGSDGYTF. In nucleotides, the CDR3 is TGTGCCAGCTCAACGTATGGGACAGGGGGCTCCGACGGCTACACCTTC.

The gene calls are TRBV9 and TRBJ1-2, with TRBD1 as a possible D gene (6 bases). The CDR3 totals 14 residues. V was trimmed by 1 base and J by 7 bases, leaving 14 bases between them. CDR1 and CDR2 from the germline V gene are SGDLS and YYNGEE. The CDR3: CASSVRGRGGGYTF. CDR3 bases: TGTGCCAGCAGCGTAAGGGGCAGGGGAGGTGGCTACACCTTC.

The chain joins TRBV5-6 to TRBJ2-7; 8 bases map to TRBD2. CDR1 is SGHDT and CDR2 is YYEEEE in the germline V gene. The CDR3 runs 15 residues. V was clipped by 2 bases and J by 6 bases; unmatched bases: 10. The CDR3 here is CASSFGLGSGIEQYF. CDR3 DNA: TGTGCCAGCAGCTTCGGTCTTGGTAGCGGGATCGAGCAGTACTTC. The full variable domain, in which reference TRBV5-6 and TRBJ2-7 provide the parts outside the CDR3, is DAGVTQSPTHLIKTRGQQVTLRCSPKSGHDTVSWYQQALGQGPQFIFQYYEEEERQRGNFPDRFSGHQFPNYSSELNVNALLLGDSALYLCASSFGLGSGIEQYFGPGTRLTVT.

The genes are TRBV10-3 and TRBJ2-3, with 13 bases lining up with TRBD2. This CDR3 region has 18 residues. Trimming at V came to 3 bases and at J to 3 bases, leaving 9 bases not matched to a gene. Germline-derived CDR1 and CDR2 are ENHRY and SYGVKD. CDR3 in DNA: TGTGCCATCAGTGATTTTAGGACTAGCGGGAGTCTAACAGATACGCAGTATTTT. This encodes CAISDFRTSGSLTDTQYF.

In DNA form, the CDR3 reads TGTGCCAGCATCCCGGGACAGAACACCGGGGAGCTGTTTTTT. This sequence encodes CASIPGQNTGELFF. V gene TRBV28 combines with J gene TRBJ2-2; D may be TRBD1 (6 bases). V lost 7 bases and J 1 base, leaving 10 bases between the germline ends. CDR3 length equals 14 residues. The germline V gene encodes CDR1 MDHEN and CDR2 SYDVKM. Variable domain in full (rest from reference TRBV28 and TRBJ2-2): DVKVTQSSRYLVKRTGEKVFLECVQDMDHENMFWYRQDPGLGLRLIYFSYDVKMKEKGDIPEGYSVSREKKERFSLILESASTNQTSMYLCASIPGQNTGELFFGEGSRLTVL.

This sequence joins TRBV11-3 and TRBJ2-1, with a possible D match to TRBD1 (5 bases). The V end was cut by 3 bases, the J end by 6 bases, with 15 bases between. In germline, CDR1 is SGHNT, CDR2 YENEEA. There are 15 residues in the CDR3. Written as DNA, the CDR3 is TGTGCCAGCAGCTTTTCTAGGGGCCCGTTCAATGAGCAGTTCTTC. Encoded protein: CASSFSRGPFNEQFF.

CDR3 sequence reads: CASSSPMVGETYEQYF. CDR3 coding DNA: TGTGCCAGCAGTTCTCCGATGGTGGGTGAGACCTACGAGCAGTACTTC. V and J are TRBV6-6 and TRBJ2-7; D is unresolved. V was clipped by 4 bases and J by 2 bases, with 18 bases between them. Germline V gene data show CDR1 as MNHNY and CDR2 as SVGAGI (reference sequence). The CDR3 loop spans 16 amino acids.

The chain carries TRBV28 and TRBJ1-2; the D gene is possibly TRBD1 (6 bases). Per germline, CDR1 MDHEN and CDR2 SYDVKM. V lost 8 bases and J 7 bases, leaving 14 bases between the germline ends. This CDR3 spans 12 amino acids. The CDR3 sequence: CASGPGHRGYTF. The CDR3 region has the DNA TGTGCCAGCGGGCCGGGACACCGTGGCTACACCTTC.

The V and J genes are TRBV7-2 and TRBJ1-1; weak D call: TRBD1 (6 bases). Germline V gene sequence: CDR1 SGHTA, CDR2 FQGNSA. The length of the CDR3 is 15 residues. Trimming pared 1 base from V and 3 bases from J, leaving 12 bases between. The CDR3 is CASSLDGTRYTEAFF. The CDR3 coding sequence is TGTGCCAGCAGCTTAGACGGGACACGTTACACTGAAGCTTTCTTT.

The V and J genes are TRBV27 and TRBJ2-7; D not resolved. This CDR3 region has 14 residues. The V gene lost 1 base and the J gene lost 6 bases, with 13 bases spanning the gap. Germline V gene data show CDR1 as MNHEY and CDR2 as SMNVEV (reference sequence). In nucleotides, the CDR3 is TGTGCCAGCAGTTTATTACTCCCTCGTCGCGAGCAGTACTTC. It translates to CASSLLLPRREQYF.

The chain recombines TRBV19 with TRBJ1-1; D is possibly TRBD1 (5 bases). Germline V gives CDR1 LNHDA, CDR2 SQIVND (reference sequence). V was cut by 9 bases and J by 7 bases, with 12 bases left in between. The CDR3 contains 11 residues. The CDR3 spells CASPTGLEAFF. CDR3 sequence (DNA): TGTGCCAGCCCAACGGGGCTTGAAGCTTTCTTT.

The chain has TRBV7-9 and TRBJ1-1; tentative D call: TRBD1 (6 bases). This CDR3 has 15 amino acids. Per germline, CDR1 SEHNR and CDR2 FQNEAQ (reference sequence). V was shortened by 2 bases and J by 4 bases, with 14 bases between the two germline ends. The CDR3 DNA follows: TGTGCCAGCAGCTTAAGTTCCGGGGGGGCCACTGAAGCTTTCTTT. This translates into CASSLSSGGATEAFF.

This sequence joins TRBV28 and TRBJ2-5; D is possibly TRBD2 (5 bases). TRBJ2-7 matches the DNA end more closely, so the J call is doubtful. The germline gives CDR1 MDHEN, CDR2 SYDVKM. The CDR3 runs 15 residues. CDR3 DNA sequence: TGTGCCAGCAGTTACATAGCGCCTGGCTCCTACGAGCAGTACTTC. This gives the protein CASSYIAPGSYEQYF.

The rearrangement links TRBV2 to TRBJ1-4; TRBD1 is a possible D gene (6 bases). Per germline, CDR1 SNHLY and CDR2 FYNNEI. This CDR3 contains 14 residues. Trimming took off 2 bases at V and 10 bases at J, with 14 bases between the two ends. The chain's CDR3 is CASSEQGRSGKLFF. CDR3 DNA: TGTGCCAGCAGTGAACAGGGGAGGTCGGGAAAACTGTTTTTT.

The chain uses TRBV6-4 and TRBJ2-2; the match to TRBD2 covers 8 bases. The junction had 11 bases not matched to a gene; V was cut back by 6 bases and J by 2 bases. CDR1 and CDR2 (germline): MRHNA, SNTAGT. The CDR3 has 17 residues. DNA for the CDR3: TGTGCCAGCAGCGACGAGATAGCGGGAATAAACACCGGGGAGCTGTTTTTT. It translates to CASSDEIAGINTGELFF.

V usage is TRBV14 and J usage is TRBJ2-1; 13 bases map to TRBD2. Germline V gene lookup returns CDR1 SGHDN and CDR2 FVKESK. This CDR3 has 15 amino acids. Unmatched junction bases numbered 6, after V lost 4 bases and J lost 9 bases. This CDR3 is CASSPSGLAGAEQFF. The CDR3 bases are TGTGCCAGCAGCCCAAGCGGACTAGCGGGAGCTGAGCAGTTCTTC.

A single count supports this clone. V usage is TRBV6-5 and J usage is TRBJ1-2, with D perhaps TRBD1 (5 bases). Trimming cost V 0 bases and J 1 base, with 12 bases left between them. In germline, CDR1 is MNHEY, CDR2 SVGAGI. This CDR3 comprises 16 residues. The CDR3 DNA reads as TGTGCCAGCAGTTACTCCGGGGGACCTATTAACTATGGCTACACCTTC. This sequence encodes CASSYSGGPINYGYTF.

The V and J genes are TRBV7-8 and TRBJ1-1; D call uncertain. Between the trimmed V and J ends, which lost 5 bases and 0 bases, there was a span of 19 bases. CDR3 length equals 17 residues. From germline, CDR1 is SGHVS and CDR2 FQNEAQ. CDR3 DNA: TGTGCCAGCAGCAACAGTGGCCTATCTTCGATGAACACTGAAGCTTTCTTT. This sequence encodes CASSNSGLSSMNTEAFF.

The chain couples TRBV2 to TRBJ1-2; D is ambiguous. Germline CDR1 and CDR2: SNHLY and FYNNEI. The CDR3 is made up of 12 amino acids. V lost 2 bases to trimming and J lost 4 bases, with 5 bases between them. The CDR3: CASSELAYGYTF. The CDR3 DNA follows: TGTGCCAGCAGTGAACTAGCCTATGGCTACACCTTC.

The chain has TRBV28 and TRBJ2-5; TRBD2 is a possible D gene (6 bases). CDR1 and CDR2 (germline): MDHEN, SYDVKM. The CDR3 consists of 14 residues. Trimming pared 2 bases from V and 6 bases from J, leaving 13 bases between. CDR3: CASSLGRRGKTQYF. CDR3 nucleotides: TGTGCCAGCAGTTTAGGGCGGCGGGGAAAGACCCAGTACTTC.

The chain has TRBV6-5 and TRBJ2-5, with D unresolved. The J call may be incorrect, as the DNA end agrees better with TRBJ2-7. Germline loops: CDR1 MNHEY, CDR2 SVGAGI. CDR3 size: 13 residues. For the CDR3, the DNA is TGTGCCAGCAGACAGTTGAGCAAAGACGAGCAGTACTTC. The encoded protein is CASRQLSKDEQYF.

This chain joins TRBV18 and TRBJ1-1; weak D call: TRBD1 (5 bases). The CDR3 sequence is 15 residues long. The germline CDR1 and CDR2 sequences are KGHSH and LQKENI. V was trimmed by 3 bases and J by 5 bases, leaving 16 bases between them. Written as DNA, the CDR3 is TGTGCCAGCTCACCGACCCCAGGGCACGGAACTGAAGCTTTCTTT. Its translation is CASSPTPGHGTEAFF.

The chain is built from TRBV27 and TRBJ2-7; unclear D gene. Trimming took off 6 bases at V and 6 bases at J, with 15 bases between the two ends. The germline V gene encodes CDR1 MNHEY and CDR2 SMNVEV (reference sequence). The CDR3 spans 13 residues. CDR3 coding DNA: TGTGCCAGCAGAAGGACGGTAGAACGCGAGCAGTACTTC. Translation gives CASRRTVEREQYF.

The rearrangement uses TRBV19 and TRBJ2-2; D call uncertain. Germline V gene sequence: CDR1 LNHDA, CDR2 SQIVND (reference sequence). There are 13 residues in the CDR3. Trimming removed 6 bases at V and 4 bases at J, with 9 bases between. Here the CDR3 DNA reads TGTGCCAGTAGGGTTTTCGCCACCGGGGAGCTGTTTTTT. This sequence encodes CASRVFATGELFF.

The rearrangement uses TRBV2 and TRBJ1-2; 9 bases fit TRBD1. V shed 5 bases, J shed 4 bases, and the junction held 8 bases outside the gene matches. Germline V CDR1 and CDR2: SNHLY, FYNNEI. This CDR3 comprises 15 residues. In nucleotides, the CDR3 is TGTGCCAGCAGTCGAGACAGGGGGATCGGCTATGGCTACACCTTC. Translated, it gives CASSRDRGIGYGYTF. The full variable domain, with the rest looked up from reference TRBV2 and TRBJ1-2, is EPEVTQTPSHQVTQMGQEVILRCVPISNHLYFYWYRQILGQKVEFLVSFYNNEISEKSEIFDDQFSVERPDGSNFTLKIRSTKLEDSAMYFCASSRDRGIGYGYTFGSGTRLTVV.

The chain's CDR3 is CASSLEGRLTAETQYF. CDR3 DNA: TGTGCCAGCAGCTTAGAGGGGCGACTAACGGCAGAGACCCAGTACTTC. The chain couples TRBV7-2 to TRBJ2-5; D tentatively fits TRBD1 or TRBD2 (5 bases each). The length of the CDR3 is 16 residues. Germline CDR1 is SGHTA and CDR2 is FQGNSA. Trimming cost V 1 base and J 4 bases, with 16 bases left between them.